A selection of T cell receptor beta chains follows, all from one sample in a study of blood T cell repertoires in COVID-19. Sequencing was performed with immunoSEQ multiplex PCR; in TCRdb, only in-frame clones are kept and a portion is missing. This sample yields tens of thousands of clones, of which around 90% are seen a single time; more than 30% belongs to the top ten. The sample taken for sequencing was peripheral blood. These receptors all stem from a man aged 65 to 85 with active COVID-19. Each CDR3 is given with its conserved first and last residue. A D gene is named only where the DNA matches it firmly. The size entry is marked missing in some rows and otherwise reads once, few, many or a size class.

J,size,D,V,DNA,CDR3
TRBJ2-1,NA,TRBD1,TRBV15,TGTGCCACCAGCAGAGACTTCAACAGGGGAAGTGAGCAGTTCTTC,CATSRDFNRGSEQFF
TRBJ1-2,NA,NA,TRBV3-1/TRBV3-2,TGTGCCAGAGTGCCCGGGAGACAGCGATACTATGGCTACACCTTC,CARVPGRQRYYGYTF
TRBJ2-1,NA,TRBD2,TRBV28,TGTGCCAGCAGTCGTCCCTTAGCGGGAGAGCCCAACAATGAGCAGTTCTTC,CASSRPLAGEPNNEQFF
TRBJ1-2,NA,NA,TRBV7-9,TGTGCCAGCAGCTTATCCGTTGGGAGGACCTTC,CASSLSVGRTF
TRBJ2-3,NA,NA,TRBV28,TGTGCCAGCAGTTTCACAGGGAATTCAGATACGCAGTATTTT,CASSFTGNSDTQYF
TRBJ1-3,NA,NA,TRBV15,TGTGCCACCAGCAGAGATTTGGAGGCATCTGGAAACACCATATATTTT,CATSRDLEASGNTIYF
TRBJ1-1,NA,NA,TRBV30,TGTGCCTGGACTCCAGGATTCATGAACACTGAAGCTTTCTTT,CAWTPGFMNTEAFF
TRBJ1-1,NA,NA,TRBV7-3,TGTGCCAGCAGCTTAAAGCCAGGGAACACTGAAGCTTTCTTT,CASSLKPGNTEAFF
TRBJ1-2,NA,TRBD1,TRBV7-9,TGTGCCAGCAGCGGGGGACAGATTTCGGTTGGCTACACCTTC,CASSGGQISVGYTF
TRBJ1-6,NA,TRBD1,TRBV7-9,TGTGCCAGCAGCTCCCACCAACAGGGGGTGAAATCACCCCTCCACTTT,CASSSHQQGVKSPLHF
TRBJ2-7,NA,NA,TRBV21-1,TGTGCCAGCAGCAAAGGCCACAACTACGAGCAGTACTTC,CASSKGHNYEQYF
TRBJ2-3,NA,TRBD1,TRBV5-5,TGTGCCAGCAGCTTGGGACCGGGACAGGGGTTTGCAGATACGCAGTATTTT,CASSLGPGQGFADTQYF
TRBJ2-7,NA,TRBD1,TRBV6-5,TGTGCCAGCAGTTACACACAGGGGGCGCCCTACGAGCAGTACTTC,CASSYTQGAPYEQYF
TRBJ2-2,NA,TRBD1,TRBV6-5,TGTGCCAGCAGTTACTGGACAGGCACCGGGGAGCTGTTTTTT,CASSYWTGTGELFF
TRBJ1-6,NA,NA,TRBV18,TGTGCCAGCTCGCGGCGACAGGCGGACAATTCACCCCTCCACTTT,CASSRRQADNSPLHF
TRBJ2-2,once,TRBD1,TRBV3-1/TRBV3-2,TGTGCCAGCAGCCCTTACTGGGACAGCTCAACCGGGGAGCTGTTTTTT,CASSPYWDSSTGELFF
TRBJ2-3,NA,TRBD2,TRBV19,TGTGCCAGTAGTATAGGGAAGAAGACTAGCGGTCGGACCAGGTCTCGGTATTTT,CASSIGKKTSGRTRSRYF
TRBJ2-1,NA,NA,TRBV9,TGTGCCAGCAGCGTTAGTATGGCGGGGGCTGAGCAGTTCTTC,CASSVSMAGAEQFF
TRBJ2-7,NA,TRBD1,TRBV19,TGTGCCAGTAGTTCTACGGGACAGGCCTCCTACGAGCAGTACTTC,CASSSTGQASYEQYF
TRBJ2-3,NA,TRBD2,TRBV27,TGTGCCAGCAGTCCCCTGCGGGGGGGCGGCACAGATACGCAGTATTTT,CASSPLRGGGTDTQYF
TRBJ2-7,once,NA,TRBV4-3,TGCGCCAGCAGCCGACGACACCCCTCCTACGAGCAGTACTTC,CASSRRHPSYEQYF
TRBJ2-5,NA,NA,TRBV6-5,TGTGCCAGCATGCGGGCATTACAAGAGGCCCAGTACTTC,CASMRALQEAQYF
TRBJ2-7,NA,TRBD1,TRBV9,TGTGCCAGCAGCGTAGCTGACAGGGGGCCCTACGAGCAGTACTTC,CASSVADRGPYEQYF
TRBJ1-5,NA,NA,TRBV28,TGTGCCAGCAGGCCCGGGTGGGGGGAGCATCAGCCCCAGCATTTT,CASRPGWGEHQPQHF
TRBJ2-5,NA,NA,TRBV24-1,TGTGCCACCAGTGATTTAAGGAGGGGTGAGACCCAGTACTTC,CATSDLRRGETQYF
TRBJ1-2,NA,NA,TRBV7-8,TGTGCCAGCAGCTTAGAGGGGAACTATGGCTACACCTTC,CASSLEGNYGYTF
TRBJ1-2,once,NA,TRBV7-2,TGTGCCAGCAGCTTAGATTTCAGGAGGAACTATGGCTACACCTTC,CASSLDFRRNYGYTF
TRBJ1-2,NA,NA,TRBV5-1,TGCGCCAGCAGCCCAACTGTAGACTATGGCTACACCTTC,CASSPTVDYGYTF
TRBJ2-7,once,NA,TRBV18,TGTGCCAGCTCATCGCAAGAGCAGACAGTGGACGAGCAGTACTTC,CASSSQEQTVDEQYF
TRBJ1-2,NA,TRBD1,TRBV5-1,TGCGCCAGCAGCCTACTGACAGGGTATGGCTACACCTTC,CASSLLTGYGYTF
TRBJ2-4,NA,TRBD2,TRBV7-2,TGTGCCAGCAGAAGCGGGAGGGCCGGCATTCAGTACTTC,CASRSGRAGIQYF
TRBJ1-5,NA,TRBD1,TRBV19,TGTGCCAGCGAGAGAACCGGACAGGGAACACAGCCCCAGCATTTT,CASERTGQGTQPQHF
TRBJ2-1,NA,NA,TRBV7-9,TGTGCCAGCAGCCCACCGAGCTACAATGAGCAGTTCTTC,CASSPPSYNEQFF
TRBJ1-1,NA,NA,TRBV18,TGTGCCAGCTCCCCCGACAGGAAGAACACTGAAGCTTTCTTT,CASSPDRKNTEAFF
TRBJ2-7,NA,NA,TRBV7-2,TGTGCCAGCAGCTTAGCGCGGGGGACAAGGGGCTACGAGCAGTACTTC,CASSLARGTRGYEQYF
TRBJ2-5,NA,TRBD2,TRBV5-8,TGTGCCAGCAGCTTGACTAGCGGGGGCCACCAAGAGACCCAGTACTTC,CASSLTSGGHQETQYF
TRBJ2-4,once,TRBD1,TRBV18,TGTGCCAGCTCACCACCGAACAGGGGGCTAGCCAAAAACATTCAGTACTTC,CASSPPNRGLAKNIQYF
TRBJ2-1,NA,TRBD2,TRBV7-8,TGTGCCAGCAGCTCCCCGAGACTAGCGGGTTACAATGAGCAGTTCTTC,CASSSPRLAGYNEQFF
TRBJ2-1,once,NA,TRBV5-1,TGCGCCTGTAAGCGGGGACAGGATAGGGATGAGCAGTTCTTC,CACKRGQDRDEQFF
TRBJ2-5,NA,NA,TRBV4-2,TGTGCCAGCAGCCAAGCCGTTCAGGGAGAGACCCAGTACTTC,CASSQAVQGETQYF
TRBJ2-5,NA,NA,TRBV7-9,TGTGCCAGCAGCTTCGGGATCGTCCAGTACTTC,CASSFGIVQYF
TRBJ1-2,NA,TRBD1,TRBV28,TGTGCCAGCAGTTTGACCGGGACAGGGCCCGCTAACTATGGCTACACCTTC,CASSLTGTGPANYGYTF
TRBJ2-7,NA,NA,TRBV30,TGTGCCTGGAGTGACCAAAACGGGGTCCCCTACGAGCAGTACTTC,CAWSDQNGVPYEQYF
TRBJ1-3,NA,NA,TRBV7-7,TGTGCTAGCAGCCCTAACTCTGGAAACACCATATATTTT,CASSPNSGNTIYF
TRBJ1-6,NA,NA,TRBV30,TGTGCCTGGAGTCCAGGCGCCTATAATTCACCCCTCCACTTT,CAWSPGAYNSPLHF
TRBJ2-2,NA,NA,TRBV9,TGTGCCAGCAGCCCAAGGACTCTCTCGATGGACGGGGAGCTGTTTTTT,CASSPRTLSMDGELFF
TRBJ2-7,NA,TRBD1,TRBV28,TGTGCCAGCCGGGACAGGGCTGTCGAGCAGTACTTC,CASRDRAVEQYF
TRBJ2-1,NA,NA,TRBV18,TGTGCCAGCTCACCGGGGACAAGCTCCTACAATGAGCAGTTCTTC,CASSPGTSSYNEQFF
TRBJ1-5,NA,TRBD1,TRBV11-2,TGTGCCAGCAGCTTAGGAGGGGGCCCATATAGCAATCAGCCCCAGCATTTT,CASSLGGGPYSNQPQHF
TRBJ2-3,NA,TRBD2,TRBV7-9,TGTGCCAGCAGCCCCCGGATTAGCGGGAGGACGAGCACAGATACGCAGTATTTT,CASSPRISGRTSTDTQYF
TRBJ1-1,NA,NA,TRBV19,TGTGCCACTAACGGGAGGCTTGAAGCTTTCTTT,CATNGRLEAFF
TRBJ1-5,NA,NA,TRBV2,TGTGCCAGCAGTCCACGGGGTCTAAGCAATCAGCCCCAGCATTTT,CASSPRGLSNQPQHF
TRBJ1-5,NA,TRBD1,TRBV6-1,TGTGCCAGCAGTGAAAAGACAGGGGGCTGGAGGAATCAGCCCCAGCATTTT,CASSEKTGGWRNQPQHF
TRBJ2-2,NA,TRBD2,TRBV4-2,TGTGCCAGCAGCCTCACAAGACCCCTGGCGGGAGGACCTTACACCGGGGAGCTGTTTTTT,CASSLTRPLAGGPYTGELFF
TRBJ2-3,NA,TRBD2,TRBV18,TGTGCCAGCTCACCACCGGGACTAGCGGTCACAGATACGCAGTATTTT,CASSPPGLAVTDTQYF
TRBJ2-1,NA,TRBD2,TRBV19,TGTGCCAGTAGGACTAGCGGGCCCCCTCATGAGCAGTTCTTC,CASRTSGPPHEQFF
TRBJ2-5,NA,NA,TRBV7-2,TGTGCCAGCAGCTTGACAGTTCAAGAGACCCAGTACTTC,CASSLTVQETQYF
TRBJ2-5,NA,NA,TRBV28,TGTGCCAGCAGTTTACCAGAGGGGGGGTTCCAAGAGACCCAGTACTTC,CASSLPEGGFQETQYF
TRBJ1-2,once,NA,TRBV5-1,TGCGCCAGCAGCTTGGACAGGAGAGATGGCTACACCTTC,CASSLDRRDGYTF